The rows below give T cell receptor beta chains drawn from one sample of a study of OX40 agonist ivuxolimab in advanced cancers. Data came from immunoSEQ multiplex PCR; TCRdb stores just in-frame clones and leaves some out. The sample lists just under 80,000 clones, 70% to 90% seen once, with roughly 25% in the top ten. This specimen consisted of CD4+ or CD8+ T cells sorted from blood, obtained in a trial of the OX40 agonist ivuxolimab. These TCRs come from an adult with an advanced solid tumor such as melanoma, head and neck, liver or kidney cancer. The CDR3 runs from the conserved cysteine through the conserved F or W. Fields, in order: clone size, V gene, D gene, J gene, CDR3 DNA, CDR3 protein. A D gene is named only where the DNA matches it firmly. A row's size may be missing; if present it is once, few, many or a size class.

-,TRBV19,-,TRBJ2-3,TGTGCCAGTAGTATCTCTAGTAGCACAGATACGCAGTATTTT,CASSISSSTDTQYF
-,TRBV19,-,TRBJ1-1,TGTGCCAGTAGTCAGACCGTGAACACTGAAGCTTTCTTT,CASSQTVNTEAFF
-,TRBV30,-,TRBJ2-7,TGTGCCTGGAAGCCTCCCCCCCTCCTCGAGCAGTACTTC,CAWKPPPLLEQYF
-,TRBV7-2,-,TRBJ2-7,TGTGCCAGCAGCTTAGGTGGAGGAGGGGCCTACGAGCAGTACTTC,CASSLGGGGAYEQYF
few,TRBV30,TRBD1,TRBJ1-2,TGTGCCTGGGGGCGGGACAGGCCGTATGGCTACACCTTC,CAWGRDRPYGYTF
-,TRBV6-1,-,TRBJ1-4,TGTGCCAGCAGTGAAGGGGGTACTAATGAAAAACTGTTTTTT,CASSEGGTNEKLFF
-,TRBV6-5,-,TRBJ2-7,TGTGCCAGCAGTAGGGACCAATACAGGGCCTACGAGCAGTACTTC,CASSRDQYRAYEQYF
-,TRBV7-7,-,TRBJ2-2,TGTGCCAGCAGCCCGGGACTCACGAACACCGGGGAGCTGTTTTTT,CASSPGLTNTGELFF
once,TRBV7-2,-,TRBJ2-1,TGTGCCAGCAGCTGGACAGTCGGCTCCTACAATGAGCAGTTCTTC,CASSWTVGSYNEQFF
-,TRBV18,TRBD1,TRBJ1-1,TGTGCCAGCTCACCCCCTTTCCCGGGACAGGGCAGCACTGAAGCTTTCTTT,CASSPPFPGQGSTEAFF
-,TRBV7-2,-,TRBJ1-2,TGTGCCAGCAGCCCACAAGGTCCCGGGACAATCATCTACGGCTACACCTTC,CASSPQGPGTIIYGYTF
-,TRBV7-2,-,TRBJ1-5,TGTGCCAGCAGCTTAATTGGGACACCGGGGCGAGGCAATCAGCCCCAGCATTTT,CASSLIGTPGRGNQPQHF
-,TRBV2,-,TRBJ2-1,TGTGCCAGTCTATCTGCCTCTGGCGGATACAATGAGCAGTTCTTC,CASLSASGGYNEQFF